This TCR beta chain was sequenced in a study of blood T cell repertoires in COVID-19. Background on the study: Sample material is recorded as cDNA or gDNA derived from T cells, B-cell-depleted T cells, or PBMCs.

Generated by immunoSEQ multiplex PCR, the TCRdb table keeps only in-frame clones and is missing some. The sample consists of approximately 88,000 clones, over 70% of them appearing once. Trimming stripped 5 bases from V and 13 bases from J, with 18 bases between. CDR3 size: 12 residues. Germline V gene data show CDR1 as SEHNR and CDR2 as FQNEAQ (reference sequence). Source material: peripheral blood. The chain has TRBV7-9 and TRBJ2-7; no clear D gene. This receptor was obtained from a man aged 45-60 years who had recovered from COVID-19. CDR3 loop: CASSQEWASLYF. CDR3 DNA: TGTGCCAGCAGCCAAGAGTGGGCTTCCTTATACTTC.